This entry lists 22 T cell receptor beta chains sequenced from one sample in a study of shared clonotypes between healthy human individuals. Terminally differentiated effector memory CD45RA+ cells were excluded from the naive CD8 cells, which were CD45RO-negative and positively selected for CCR7. Some clones are missing from TCRdb's copy, which holds only in-frame ones; the method was immunoSEQ multiplex PCR. The sample includes about 2.1 million clones, roughly 91% of them seen just once. What was sequenced was naive CD8+ T cells from PBMCs. Source of these receptors: a man aged 18 to 29 in good health. Some clones in this sample may be carry-over from other donors' samples.

This chain joins TRBV29-1 and TRBJ1-3; TRBD1 might be the D (6 bases). Germline V CDR1 and CDR2: SQVTM, ANQGSEA. This CDR3 is built from 15 residues. Trimming stripped 2 bases from V and 1 base from J, with 12 bases between. The CDR3 sequence is CSVERPGQSGNTIYF. As DNA, the CDR3 is TGCAGCGTTGAACGCCCCGGACAGTCTGGAAACACCATATATTTT.

This sequence joins TRBV4-2 and TRBJ1-5, with D perhaps TRBD1 (5 bases). The V gene's germline CDR1 is LGHNA and CDR2 YNFKEQ. V was pared by 0 bases and J by 2 bases, with 14 bases between. This CDR3 is built from 17 residues. The CDR3 region has the DNA TGTGCCAGCAGCCAAGATCGACAGTCATATGGCAATCAGCCCCAGCATTTT. Translation gives CASSQDRQSYGNQPQHF.

This chain connects TRBV28 to TRBJ1-3, with D possibly being TRBD1 (5 bases). Trimming shortened V by 0 bases and J by 0 bases, and 18 bases separated the two germline ends. CDR1 and CDR2 (germline): MDHEN, SYDVKM. CDR3 size: 19 residues. The CDR3 bases are TGTGCCAGCAGTTTATGGTGGGGGATGGGGGAGTCCTCTGGAAACACCATATATTTT. It encodes CASSLWWGMGESSGNTIYF.

The rearrangement joins TRBV5-6 to TRBJ2-1; weak D call: TRBD2 (5 bases). From germline, CDR1 is SGHDT and CDR2 YYEEEE. V lost 0 bases and J lost 12, with 16 bases in between. The CDR3 contains 14 residues. This CDR3 reads CASSLERAAPRQFF. The CDR3 nucleotides read TGTGCCAGCAGCTTGGAGAGGGCGGCCCCGAGGCAGTTCTTC.

V gene TRBV27 combines with J gene TRBJ2-1, with D perhaps TRBD1 (6 bases). This CDR3 spans 17 amino acids. V was shortened by 3 bases and J by 5 bases, with 20 bases between the two germline ends. Germline CDR1 MNHEY, CDR2 SMNVEV (reference sequence). The CDR3 sequence is CASSFLRQDGVDNEQFF. In DNA, the CDR3 is TGTGCCAGCAGTTTCCTTCGACAGGACGGGGTGGACAATGAGCAGTTCTTC.

The chain recombines TRBV29-1 with TRBJ2-7, with a weak D call TRBD2 (5 bases). V was cut by 2 bases and J by 0 bases, with 14 bases left in between. CDR3 length: 15 amino acids. Germline V gene sequence: CDR1 SQVTM, CDR2 ANQGSEA. Here the CDR3 reads CSVESRGRFSYEQYF. The CDR3 DNA reads as TGCAGCGTTGAAAGCCGGGGTCGGTTCTCCTACGAGCAGTACTTC.

This clone was found once. The rearrangement links TRBV9 to TRBJ2-3, with a weak D call TRBD2 (7 bases). The CDR3 covers 16 residues. V was trimmed by 3 bases and J by 3 bases, leaving 17 bases between them. Germline loops: CDR1 SGDLS, CDR2 YYNGEE. For the CDR3, the DNA is TGTGCCAGCAGCGATAAGTCGGGGGGCCAGACAGATACGCAGTATTTT. Translation gives CASSDKSGGQTDTQYF.

The rearrangement joins TRBV5-1 to TRBJ2-7, with D possibly being TRBD2 (7 bases). The length of the CDR3 is 13 residues. The germline CDR1 and CDR2 sequences are SGHRS and YFSETQ. V lost 5 bases to trimming and J lost 3 bases, with 12 bases between them. The CDR3 DNA reads as TGCGCCAGCAGGCGCGGGGGCGACTACGAGCAGTACTTC. Translating gives CASRRGGDYEQYF.

This chain uses TRBV5-5 with TRBJ1-2; D might be TRBD1 (5 bases). CDR1 and CDR2 from the germline V gene are SGHKS and YYEKEE (reference sequence). V dropped 4 bases and J dropped 2 bases, with 12 bases sitting between them. The length of the CDR3 is 14 residues. The CDR3 nucleotides are TGTGCCAGCAGCGTAATAGGGGAGAACTATGGCTACACCTTC. It specifies CASSVIGENYGYTF.

The genes are TRBV27 and TRBJ2-1, with a tentative D call TRBD2 (5 bases). Germline V gene lookup returns CDR1 MNHEY and CDR2 SMNVEV (reference sequence). V was trimmed by 5 bases and J by 5 bases, leaving 19 bases between them. The CDR3 contains 16 residues. This CDR3 reads CASSPLIGNYNNEQFF. CDR3 bases: TGTGCCAGCAGTCCGCTCATCGGGAATTACAACAATGAGCAGTTCTTC.

The chain uses TRBV27 and TRBJ2-7; D unclear. CDR1 MNHEY and CDR2 SMNVEV come from the germline V gene (reference sequence). V lost 6 bases to trimming and J lost 5 bases, with 14 bases between them. The length of the CDR3 is 13 residues. Here the CDR3 reads CASSPGSSNEQYF. The DNA of the CDR3 is TGTGCCAGCAGCCCCGGGTCCAGCAACGAGCAGTACTTC.

This chain connects TRBV5-5 to TRBJ2-1; D may be TRBD1 or TRBD2 (5 bases each). The CDR3 length is 13 residues. The V end was cut by 2 bases, the J end by 7 bases, with 10 bases between. Germline loops: CDR1 SGHKS, CDR2 YYEKEE (reference sequence). CDR3 residues: CASSFGTGNEQFF. CDR3 bases: TGTGCCAGCAGCTTTGGGACGGGGAATGAGCAGTTCTTC.

The chain links TRBV28 to TRBJ2-3; TRBD2 matches 9 bases. The CDR3 is 15 residues long. With V trimmed by 4 bases and J by 3 bases, 5 bases remained unmatched. CDR1 is MDHEN, CDR2 SYDVKM, per germline. In DNA form, the CDR3 reads TGTGCCAGCAGTTCAATAGCGGGAGTAACAGATACGCAGTATTTT. It translates to CASSSIAGVTDTQYF. The entire variable domain, with the rest obtained from reference TRBV28 and TRBJ2-3, is as follows: DVKVTQSSRYLVKRTGEKVFLECVQDMDHENMFWYRQDPGLGLRLIYFSYDVKMKEKGDIPEGYSVSREKKERFSLILESASTNQTSMYLCASSSIAGVTDTQYFGPGTRLTVL.

As for this clone: This sample includes further DNA sequences coding for the same CDR3. The V gene is TRBV6-1, the J gene TRBJ1-5; D is possibly TRBD1 (5 bases). Germline values: CDR1 MNHNS, CDR2 SASEGT. CDR3 size: 11 residues. V shed 8 bases and J shed 7 bases, with 9 bases lying between them. The DNA of the CDR3 is TGTGCCAGCCGGGGGGGACAGCCCCAGCATTTT. This translates into CASRGGQPQHF.

This chain connects TRBV9 to TRBJ2-3; the D call may be TRBD1 or TRBD2 (6 bases each). This CDR3 comprises 16 residues. V gave up 0 bases and J gave up 4 bases, with 15 bases separating them. Germline V gene lookup returns CDR1 SGDLS and CDR2 YYNGEE. As DNA, the CDR3 is TGTGCCAGCAGCGTAGCCTGGGGGGCGGGTGCAGATACGCAGTATTTT. Protein product: CASSVAWGAGADTQYF.

The V gene is TRBV5-1, the J gene TRBJ2-7; weak D call: TRBD1 (6 bases). The V end was cut by 0 bases, the J end by 3 bases, with 10 bases between. Germline V gene data show CDR1 as SGHRS and CDR2 as YFSETQ. The CDR3 covers 14 residues. DNA for the CDR3: TGCGCCAGCAGCTTGGACAGGGCCGGCTACGAGCAGTACTTC. The encoded protein is CASSLDRAGYEQYF.

The chain uses TRBV4-3 and TRBJ2-5; D may be TRBD1 or TRBD2 (7 bases each). Germline loops: CDR1 LGHNA, CDR2 YSLEER. V dropped 3 bases and J dropped 4 bases, with 12 bases sitting between them. The CDR3 is 14 residues long. The CDR3, as DNA: TGCGCCAGCAGCCAGGCAGGGGGGGGAGAGACCCAGTACTTC. Its protein is CASSQAGGGETQYF.

This clone was observed a few times. The chain recombines TRBV5-4 with TRBJ2-1; 10 bases agree with TRBD2. Germline V gene data show CDR1 as SGHNT and CDR2 as YYREEE (reference sequence). Germline trimming cut 1 base from V and 4 bases from J; bases unmatched to any gene: 5. The CDR3 loop spans 16 amino acids. CDR3 in DNA: TGTGCCAGCAGCTTGACACTAGCGGGAAGGTACAATGAGCAGTTCTTC. Its translation: CASSLTLAGRYNEQFF.

The CDR3 loop reads CASRDGLSGANVLTF. CDR3 sequence (DNA): TGTGCCAGCAGGGACGGACTCTCTGGGGCCAACGTCCTGACTTTC. The chain uses TRBV9 and TRBJ2-6, with D tentatively TRBD2 (5 bases). The V end was cut by 5 bases, the J end by 0 bases, with 9 bases between. CDR1 and CDR2 (germline): SGDLS, YYNGEE. The CDR3 spans 15 residues.

Concerning this clone: Other DNA sequences of this sample code for an identical CDR3. The chain has TRBV9 and TRBJ2-7, with 12 positions matching TRBD1. From germline, CDR1 is SGDLS and CDR2 YYNGEE. The junction had 3 bases not matched to a gene; V was cut back by 3 bases and J by 2 bases. CDR3 length: 15 amino acids. CDR3 nucleotide sequence: TGTGCCAGCAGCGCCGGGACAGGGGGCCCCTACGAGCAGTACTTC. The encoded protein is CASSAGTGGPYEQYF.

The chain carries TRBV9 and TRBJ2-7; 9 bases line up with TRBD1. The V gene end was trimmed by 5 bases and the J gene end by 4 bases; junction bases not matched to a gene: 7. The germline V gene has CDR1 SGDLS and CDR2 YYNGEE. The CDR3 runs 14 residues. The CDR3 is CASSTGTGTYEQYF. CDR3 nucleotide sequence: TGTGCCAGCAGTACCGGGACAGGGACATACGAGCAGTACTTC.

The chain has TRBV2 and TRBJ2-3; TRBD2 aligns across 14 bases. The V gene end was trimmed by 6 bases and the J gene end by 4 bases; junction bases not matched to a gene: 15. The CDR3 loop spans 19 amino acids. Germline CDR1 SNHLY, CDR2 FYNNEI. The CDR3 coding sequence is TGTGCCAGCAGGGCGACTAGCGGGAGGGTTACCCAGCCCCCAGATACGCAGTATTTT. Translation gives CASRATSGRVTQPPDTQYF.